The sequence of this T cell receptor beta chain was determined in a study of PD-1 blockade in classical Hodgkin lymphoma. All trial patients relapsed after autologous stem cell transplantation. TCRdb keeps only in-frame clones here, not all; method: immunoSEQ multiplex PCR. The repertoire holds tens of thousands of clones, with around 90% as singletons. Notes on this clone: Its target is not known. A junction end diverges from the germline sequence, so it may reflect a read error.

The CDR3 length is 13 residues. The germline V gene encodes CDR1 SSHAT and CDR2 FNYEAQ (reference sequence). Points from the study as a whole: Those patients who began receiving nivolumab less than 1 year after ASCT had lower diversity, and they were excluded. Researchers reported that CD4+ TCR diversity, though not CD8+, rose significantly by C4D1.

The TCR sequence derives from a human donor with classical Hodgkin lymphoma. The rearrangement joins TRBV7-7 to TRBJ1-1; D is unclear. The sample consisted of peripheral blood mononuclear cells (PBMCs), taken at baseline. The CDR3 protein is CASSLGRNTEAFF. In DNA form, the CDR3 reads TGTGCTAGCAGCTTAGGTAGGAACACTGAAGCTTTCTTT.